The 22 T cell receptor beta chains listed next were all sequenced from one sample in a study of T cell responses to AZD1222 COVID-19 vaccine. Clones were sequenced by immunoSEQ multiplex PCR, and TCRdb holds only the in-frame ones, with some missing. This table has 200,000 to 250,000 clones, around 93% appearing once. The starting material was peripheral blood, obtained on day 0 of MenACWY control vaccination. Receptors were obtained from an adult in good health.

This clone was picked up one time. V gene TRBV14 combines with J gene TRBJ2-2; 7 bases agree with TRBD1. With V trimmed by 4 bases and J by 4 bases, 6 bases remained unmatched. Germline V gene sequence: CDR1 SGHDN, CDR2 FVKESK. The CDR3 runs to 15 residues. CDR3 amino acids: CASSRGQLGTGELFF. CDR3 DNA: TGTGCCAGCAGCCGGGGACAGTTGGGCACCGGGGAGCTGTTTTTT.

This chain joins TRBV2 and TRBJ2-2; D might be TRBD1 or TRBD2, each matching 5 bases. V lost 4 bases to trimming and J lost 4 bases, with 19 bases between them. Germline V gene data show CDR1 as SNHLY and CDR2 as FYNNEI. The CDR3 extends over 17 amino acids. This chain's CDR3 is CASSVLGESLGTGELFF. The DNA for the CDR3 is TGTGCCAGCAGTGTTTTGGGGGAGTCCCTGGGCACCGGGGAGCTGTTTTTT.

The V gene is TRBV19, the J gene TRBJ1-2, with TRBD1 as a possible D gene (6 bases). The length of the CDR3 is 16 residues. The germline V gene has CDR1 LNHDA and CDR2 SQIVND (reference sequence). The CDR3 DNA follows: TGTGCTGCGGTCGGATCAGGGTCAGGGGCCCCTTATGGCTACACCTTC. It translates to CAAVGSGSGAPYGYTF.

This chain joins TRBV18 and TRBJ2-7; 7 bases fit TRBD1. The CDR3 is 15 amino acids. V trimming: 3 bases; J trimming: 2 bases; junction bases outside the gene matches: 7. The germline V gene encodes CDR1 KGHSH and CDR2 LQKENI. The CDR3 sequence: CASSPGATGPYEQYF. CDR3 sequence (DNA): TGTGCCAGCTCACCGGGCGCGACAGGGCCCTACGAGCAGTACTTC.

The V and J genes are TRBV19 and TRBJ2-5, with 8 bases aligning to TRBD1. V lost 4 bases to trimming and J lost 3 bases; unmatched junction nucleotides: 10. Germline loops: CDR1 LNHDA, CDR2 SQIVND (reference sequence). The CDR3 totals 16 residues. The CDR3 DNA follows: TGTGCCAGTAGTACCCGACAGGGGTTGAGAGAAGAGACCCAGTACTTC. It yields the protein CASSTRQGLREETQYF.

The chain employs TRBV30 and TRBJ2-1, with 11 positions matching TRBD2. V trimming: 0 bases; J trimming: 8 bases; junction bases outside the gene matches: 9. The CDR3 spans 16 residues. Looked up from germline, CDR1 is GTSNPN and CDR2 is SVGIG (reference sequence). CDR3 nucleotide sequence: TGTGCCTGGAGTGTACGCTTAGCGGGGGGGCGTTATGAGCAGTTCTTC. Protein product: CAWSVRLAGGRYEQFF.

This sequence joins TRBV19 and TRBJ1-1, with unresolved D. Between the trimmed V and J ends, which lost 4 bases and 0 bases, there was a span of 12 bases. The V gene's germline CDR1 is LNHDA and CDR2 SQIVND (reference sequence). The CDR3 is made up of 15 amino acids. For the CDR3, the DNA is TGTGCCAGTAGTACAGGTGGTTCAATGAACACTGAAGCTTTCTTT. As protein: CASSTGGSMNTEAFF.

The chain joins TRBV6-5 to TRBJ1-4, with 7 bases matching TRBD1. The CDR3 extends over 14 amino acids. Germline lookup yields CDR1 MNHEY and CDR2 SVGAGI. V lost 5 bases and J lost 7; bases outside the gene matches: 7. This chain's CDR3 is CASSIGGRSEKLFF. The DNA for the CDR3 is TGTGCCAGCAGTATAGGGGGCCGGAGTGAAAAACTGTTTTTT.

The rearrangement joins TRBV24-1 to TRBJ2-1, with 10 bases matching TRBD2. Germline lookup yields CDR1 KGHDR and CDR2 SFDVKD. This CDR3 comprises 16 residues. J gave up 2 bases and V 5 bases, and 5 bases lay outside the gene matches. CDR3 nucleotide sequence: TGTGCCACCAGTGGTTTCCTAGCGGGAGCCTACAATGAGCAGTTCTTC. Its translation is CATSGFLAGAYNEQFF.

The chain links TRBV21-1 to TRBJ1-2; the D call in the table, TRBD1, was not verified against the DNA. TRBV21-1 is a pseudogene locus. This CDR3 has 17 residues. The CDR3 region is CASSKCWDRGFVDGYTF. In nucleotides, the CDR3 is TGTGCCAGCAGCAAATGTTGGGACAGGGGGTTCGTGGATGGCTACACCTTC.

This sequence joins TRBV9 and TRBJ1-1; D unclear. The CDR3 has 13 residues. CDR1 and CDR2 from the germline V gene are SGDLS and YYNGEE. Trimming took off 3 bases at V and 3 bases at J, with 9 bases between the two ends. The CDR3 here is CASSARRDTEAFF. DNA of the CDR3: TGTGCCAGCAGCGCCCGCCGGGACACTGAAGCTTTCTTT.

The rearrangement joins TRBV21-1 to TRBJ2-3; the DNA was not compared with TRBD1, the D call given in the table. TRBV21-1 corresponds to a pseudogene. CDR3 length equals 17 residues. The CDR3 region is CASSKALQGESTDTQYF. For the CDR3, the DNA is TGTGCCAGCAGCAAAGCTTTGCAGGGGGAGAGCACAGATACGCAGTATTTT.

The V gene is TRBV2, the J gene TRBJ1-4, with a weak D call TRBD1 (5 bases). Deletions cut 6 bases from V and 3 bases from J, with 14 bases between. This CDR3 comprises 15 residues. From germline, CDR1 is SNHLY and CDR2 FYNNEI. The chain's CDR3 is CASSSSTGPNEKLFF. The CDR3 DNA reads as TGTGCCAGCAGCTCCTCCACAGGACCTAATGAAAAACTGTTTTTT.

The V call is TRBV6-4, the J call TRBJ1-5; weak D call: TRBD1 (6 bases). V was cut by 2 bases and J by 6 bases, with 17 bases left in between. The germline V gene encodes CDR1 MRHNA and CDR2 SNTAGT. This CDR3 spans 16 amino acids. For the CDR3, the DNA is TGTGCCAGCAGTGACAATGACAGGAGGTTCGCTCAGCCCCAGCATTTT. Translation gives CASSDNDRRFAQPQHF.

This chain joins TRBV4-2 and TRBJ2-7; D is unresolved. Germline assignment: CDR1 LGHNA and CDR2 YNFKEQ. Trimming shortened V by 0 bases and J by 3 bases, and 12 bases separated the two germline ends. The CDR3 has 15 amino acids. The CDR3 sequence is CASSQDSVSRYEQYF. The CDR3 region has the DNA TGTGCCAGCAGCCAAGATTCGGTAAGCCGCTACGAGCAGTACTTC.

This chain connects TRBV5-1 to TRBJ1-1, with D possibly matching TRBD1 (5 bases). Germline CDR1 SGHRS, CDR2 YFSETQ. CDR3 length: 15 residues. V was pared by 4 bases and J by 4 bases, with 17 bases between. The CDR3 loop reads CASSPAFGGATEAFF. The CDR3 DNA reads TGCGCCAGCAGCCCCGCCTTTGGAGGGGCCACTGAAGCTTTCTTT. Full variable domain (outside the CDR3, taken from reference TRBV5-1 and TRBJ1-1): KAGVTQTPRYLIKTRGQQVTLSCSPISGHRSVSWYQQTPGQGLQFLFEYFSETQRNKGNFPGRFSGRQFSNSRSEMNVSTLELGDSALYLCASSPAFGGATEAFFGQGTRLTVV.

The rearrangement uses TRBV5-1 and TRBJ2-4, with 8 positions matching TRBD1. The V gene end was trimmed by 3 bases and the J gene end by 7 bases; junction bases not matched to a gene: 6. The CDR3 totals 14 residues. Germline V gene lookup returns CDR1 SGHRS and CDR2 YFSETQ. This CDR3 is CASSSGQGLNIQYF. The DNA of the CDR3 is TGCGCCAGCAGCTCCGGACAGGGCCTGAACATTCAGTACTTC.

This clone was seen more than once but under ten times. This chain links TRBV3-1 (or the pseudogene TRBV3-2) with TRBJ1-5, with no clear D. Per the germline V gene, CDR1 is LGHDT and CDR2 is YNNKEL (reference sequence). The CDR3 runs 13 residues. The germline V and J ends were trimmed by 4 bases and 4 bases, with 8 bases remaining between them. The CDR3 DNA reads as TGTGCCAGCAGCCCTACTTATAATCAGCCCCAGCATTTT. This gives the protein CASSPTYNQPQHF.

V gene TRBV19 combines with J gene TRBJ1-1; TRBD1 might be the D (5 bases). Trimming pared 3 bases from V and 6 bases from J, leaving 11 bases between. The CDR3 spans 13 residues. The germline V gene encodes CDR1 LNHDA and CDR2 SQIVND (reference sequence). The CDR3 here is CASSIGREAEAFF. Written as DNA, the CDR3 is TGTGCCAGTAGTATCGGCAGGGAGGCTGAAGCTTTCTTT.

The J gene is TRBJ1-4, the V gene TRBV12-3 or TRBV12-4; no firm D call. The CDR3 consists of 13 residues. V was shortened by 5 bases and J by 8 bases, with 12 bases between the two germline ends. The CDR3 DNA follows: TGTGCCAGCAGTCGGAGTGTTGGGGAAAAACTGTTTTTT. Protein sequence: CASSRSVGEKLFF.

The V call is TRBV12-3 or TRBV12-4, the J call TRBJ2-1, with 7 bases lining up with TRBD2. The CDR3 loop spans 13 amino acids. V lost 0 bases to trimming and J lost 9 bases; unmatched junction nucleotides: 2. This CDR3 is CASSLAREGEQFF. DNA of the CDR3: TGTGCCAGCAGTTTAGCGAGGGAGGGTGAGCAGTTCTTC.

This clone has a handful of counts. The chain recombines TRBV19 with TRBJ2-6; D may be TRBD1 (5 bases). The CDR3 has 17 residues. The germline V gene encodes CDR1 LNHDA and CDR2 SQIVND (reference sequence). Trimming cost V 2 bases and J 0 bases, with 11 bases left between them. CDR3 coding DNA: TGTGCCAGTAGTATACCTCGACAGACCTCTGGGGCCAACGTCCTGACTTTC. Translation: CASSIPRQTSGANVLTF.